These 24 T cell receptor beta chains originate from one sample sequenced in a study of TIL therapy for anti-PD-1-resistant metastatic lung cancer. Noted time point: pre-treatment sample, taken before nivolumab and TIL therapy. This was the immunoSEQ v3 assay. Generated by immunoSEQ multiplex PCR, the TCRdb table keeps only in-frame clones and is missing some. The top ten clones hold about 6% of a sample with about 36,000 clones, around 67% of them seen once. The sequencing here drew on blood, taken at baseline. The receptors originated from a person aged 25-85 years with non-small cell lung cancer.

This chain links TRBV5-1 with TRBJ2-1, with 12 bases lining up with TRBD2. CDR3 size: 15 residues. The ends lost 5 bases at V and 4 bases at J; junction bases unmatched: 4. Germline V gives CDR1 SGHRS, CDR2 YFSETQ. In nucleotides, the CDR3 is TGCGCCAGCAGTTCAGGACTAGCGGGATACAATGAGCAGTTCTTC. Protein: CASSSGLAGYNEQFF.

V usage is TRBV4-1 and J usage is TRBJ2-1, with unresolved D. Deletions cut 4 bases from V and 8 bases from J, with 18 bases between. The CDR3 runs to 15 residues. Germline values: CDR1 MGHRA, CDR2 YSYEKL. CDR3 residues: CASSPTSDPTYEQFF. CDR3 bases: TGCGCCAGCAGCCCAACGTCGGACCCGACCTATGAGCAGTTCTTC.

The chain is built from TRBV28 and TRBJ2-3, with TRBD2 matching 8 bases. This CDR3 is built from 21 residues. V was clipped by 5 bases and J by 0 bases; unmatched bases: 22. Germline V gene lookup returns CDR1 MDHEN and CDR2 SYDVKM. The CDR3 loop reads CASSAGLVPPFSGKSTDTQYF. The CDR3, as DNA: TGTGCCAGCAGTGCCGGGTTAGTGCCTCCCTTTAGCGGGAAGAGCACAGATACGCAGTATTTT.

This clone was observed a handful of times. The chain carries TRBV6-1 and TRBJ2-2, with D perhaps matching TRBD2 (5 bases). CDR3 length equals 13 residues. Trimming took 9 bases from V and 1 from J, leaving 9 bases between them. CDR1 is MNHNS and CDR2 is SASEGT in the germline V gene. DNA of the CDR3: TGTGCCAGTGGACTGAAGAACACCGGGGAGCTGTTTTTT. Translating it yields CASGLKNTGELFF.

The chain couples TRBV4-3 to TRBJ2-5, with 8 bases matching TRBD2. In germline, CDR1 is LGHNA, CDR2 YSLEER. The V and J ends lost 0 bases and 2 bases, in that order; junction bases with no gene match: 5. The CDR3 sequence is 16 residues long. The CDR3 sequence: CASSQDPPGGQETQYF. The CDR3 coding sequence is TGCGCCAGCAGCCAAGATCCCCCGGGGGGGCAAGAGACCCAGTACTTC.

The chain uses TRBV14 and TRBJ1-2; 7 bases are a match to TRBD1. The CDR3 is 14 amino acids. The germline V gene encodes CDR1 SGHDN and CDR2 FVKESK. Trimming cost V 3 bases and J 4 bases; bases outside gene matches: 5. Here the CDR3 DNA reads TGTGCCAGCAGCCAGGCAGGGGGAGCCTATGGCTACACCTTC. Its translation: CASSQAGGAYGYTF.

The chain uses TRBV2 and TRBJ1-6, with TRBD1 matching over 9 bases. V dropped 4 bases and J dropped 0; count of bases not matched to a gene: 1. Germline V gives CDR1 SNHLY, CDR2 FYNNEI. The CDR3 is 16 amino acids. The CDR3 region is CASSGDRDSYNSPLHF. The CDR3 region has the DNA TGTGCCAGCAGTGGGGACAGGGACTCCTATAATTCACCCCTCCACTTT.

The CDR3 is CASSFRGGSGYTF. CDR3 in DNA: TGTGCCAGCAGCTTTCGAGGGGGCAGTGGCTACACCTTC. The genes are TRBV5-4 and TRBJ1-2; TRBD1 matches 7 bases. J was trimmed by 7 bases and V by 2 bases; bases with no gene match: 5. This CDR3 is built from 13 residues. In germline, CDR1 is SGHNT, CDR2 YYREEE (reference sequence).

The chain uses TRBV7-3 and TRBJ2-2; 7 nucleotides line up with TRBD2. The CDR3 consists of 15 residues. Per the germline V gene, CDR1 is SGHTA and CDR2 is FQGTGA. The trim removed 2 bases at V and 3 bases at J, leaving 3 bases unmatched. The CDR3 loop is CASSLRGGDTGELFF. In DNA, the CDR3 is TGTGCCAGCAGCTTACGGGGAGGGGACACCGGGGAGCTGTTTTTT. The whole variable domain, remainder taken from reference TRBV7-3 and TRBJ2-2, is GAGVSQTPSNKVTEKGKYVELRCDPISGHTALYWYRQSLGQGPEFLIYFQGTGAADDSGLPNDRFFAVRPEGSVSTLKIQRTERGDSAVYLCASSLRGGDTGELFFGEGSRLTVL.

The DNA for the CDR3 is TGCAGCGTTGAAGGACTACAGGGGAGCAACAATGAGCAGTTCTTC. Protein sequence: CSVEGLQGSNNEQFF. The chain is built from TRBV29-1 and TRBJ2-1, with 7 bases fitting TRBD1. After removal of 1 base from V and 5 bases from J, the junction contained 8 bases not matched to a gene. Germline CDR1 SQVTM, CDR2 ANQGSEA. This CDR3 is built from 15 residues.

This rearrangement joins TRBV6-5 to TRBJ1-1; D is perhaps TRBD1 (6 bases). CDR1 MNHEY and CDR2 SVGAGI come from the germline V gene. The CDR3 extends over 14 amino acids. Trimming pared 5 bases from V and 0 bases from J, leaving 10 bases between. The CDR3 DNA sequence: TGTGCCAGCAGTCACACAGGGTTGAACACTGAAGCTTTCTTT. Residues: CASSHTGLNTEAFF.

The chain couples TRBV5-1 to TRBJ1-1, with D uncertain. The V gene's germline CDR1 is SGHRS and CDR2 YFSETQ. V gave up 7 bases and J gave up 1 base, with 11 bases separating them. This CDR3 has 13 residues. The DNA of the CDR3 is TGCGCCAGCTGTAGGACGGAGAACACTGAAGCTTTCTTT. Its protein product is CASCRTENTEAFF.

J is TRBJ2-7 and V is TRBV6-5; tentatively, D is TRBD1 or TRBD2 (6 bases each). Germline V gene data show CDR1 as MNHEY and CDR2 as SVGAGI. This CDR3 comprises 15 residues. V lost 5 bases to trimming and J lost 4 bases, with 18 bases between them. In nucleotides, the CDR3 is TGTGCCAGCAGTCCCGAGTTGGGGGGCACGTACGAGCAGTACTTC. Translating gives CASSPELGGTYEQYF.

The rearrangement uses TRBV5-8 and TRBJ2-7, with D unclear. This CDR3 is built from 13 residues. CDR1 and CDR2 from the germline V gene are SGHTS and YDEGEE. The V gene lost 4 bases and the J gene lost 3 bases, with 11 bases spanning the gap. The CDR3 loop is CASSRGRFYEQYF. DNA for the CDR3: TGTGCCAGCAGCCGCGGACGGTTCTACGAGCAGTACTTC. The entire variable domain, with the rest obtained from reference TRBV5-8 and TRBJ2-7, is as follows: EAGVTQSPTHLIKTRGQQATLRCSPISGHTSVYWYQQALGLGLQFLLWYDEGEERNRGNFPPRFSGRQFPNYSSELNVNALELEDSALYLCASSRGRFYEQYFGPGTRLTVT.

The V gene is TRBV7-9, the J gene TRBJ1-3; TRBD1 aligns across 8 bases. The CDR3 is 14 residues long. Germline CDR1 SEHNR, CDR2 FQNEAQ (reference sequence). With 3 bases clipped from V and 2 bases from J, the junction kept 0 bases outside the gene matches. The CDR3 nucleotides read TGTGCCAGCAGCTTGGGACAGGCTGGAAACACCATATATTTT. As protein: CASSLGQAGNTIYF. Looking up the rest from reference TRBV7-9 and TRBJ1-3 gives the full variable domain: DTGVSQNPRHKITKRGQNVTFRCDPISEHNRLYWYRQTLGQGPEFLTYFQNEAQLEKSRLLSDRFSAERPKGSFSTLEIQRTEQGDSAMYLCASSLGQAGNTIYFGEGSWLTVV.

J is TRBJ1-1 and V is TRBV7-9; TRBD1 aligns across 10 bases. Germline loops: CDR1 SEHNR, CDR2 FQNEAQ (reference sequence). This CDR3 contains 16 residues. V was clipped by 5 bases and J by 4 bases; unmatched bases: 10. The CDR3 sequence is CASSPDRGRFGTEAFF. CDR3 sequence (DNA): TGTGCCAGCAGCCCTGACAGGGGGCGCTTTGGCACTGAAGCTTTCTTT.

This chain uses TRBV19 with TRBJ2-7, with 9 bases that match TRBD2. V lost 3 bases to trimming and J lost 4 bases; unmatched junction nucleotides: 7. CDR1 and CDR2 (germline): LNHDA, SQIVND (reference sequence). The CDR3 extends over 15 amino acids. The CDR3 DNA follows: TGTGCCAGTAGTATCGCTAGCGGGACGGCGTACGAGCAGTACTTC. Protein sequence: CASSIASGTAYEQYF.

V gene TRBV4-3 combines with J gene TRBJ2-5, with a possible D match to TRBD1 (5 bases). The CDR3 is made up of 13 amino acids. Per the germline V gene, CDR1 is LGHNA and CDR2 is YSLEER. Trimming cost V 4 bases and J 5 bases, with 11 bases left between them. The CDR3 DNA reads TGCGCCAGCAGCCTGGGGCAGGGTGAGACCCAGTACTTC. Translating it yields CASSLGQGETQYF.

The sample holds a few counts of this clone. CDR3 DNA sequence: TGTGCCAGCTCACCAAGGACCTCGTGGGACACTGAAGCTTTCTTT. Residues: CASSPRTSWDTEAFF. This sequence joins TRBV18 and TRBJ1-1; D call uncertain. The germline V and J ends were trimmed by 2 bases and 3 bases, with 13 bases remaining between them. The CDR3 is made up of 15 amino acids. Germline CDR1 is KGHSH and CDR2 is LQKENI.

Only a few counts were recorded for this clone. For the CDR3, the DNA is TGTGCCAGCAGCGCCGGGACTCATCAGCCCCAGCATTTT. This translates into CASSAGTHQPQHF. The chain combines TRBV5-6 with TRBJ1-5, with a possible D match to TRBD1 (5 bases). This CDR3 is 13 amino acids long. V lost 4 bases and J lost 5, with 10 bases in between. Germline CDR1 reads SGHDT; CDR2 reads YYEEEE.

The rearrangement joins TRBV18 to TRBJ2-3, with 8 bases lining up with TRBD1. With V trimmed by 2 bases and J by 2 bases, 3 bases remained unmatched. The germline V gene encodes CDR1 KGHSH and CDR2 LQKENI. The CDR3 is made up of 15 amino acids. The CDR3 DNA is TGTGCCAGCTCACCATGGACAGGGCTCACAGATACGCAGTATTTT. It encodes CASSPWTGLTDTQYF. Using reference TRBV18 and TRBJ2-3 for the parts outside the CDR3, the full variable domain is NAGVMQNPRHLVRRRGQEARLRCSPMKGHSHVYWYRQLPEEGLKFMVYLQKENIIDESGMPKERFSAEFPKEGPSILRIQQVVRGDSAAYFCASSPWTGLTDTQYFGPGTRLTVL.

This clone was found a few times. The V call is TRBV25-1, the J call TRBJ1-5; TRBD1 matches 9 bases. The CDR3 covers 15 residues. The trim removed 6 bases at V and 4 bases at J, leaving 7 bases unmatched. Germline CDR1 reads MGHDK; CDR2 reads SYGVNS. The CDR3 sequence: CASSRSGQGNQPQHF. CDR3 nucleotide sequence: TGTGCCAGCAGCAGGTCGGGACAGGGAAATCAGCCCCAGCATTTT. Together with reference TRBV25-1 and TRBJ1-5, the CDR3 gives the full variable domain: EADIYQTPRYLVIGTGKKITLECSQTMGHDKMYWYQQDPGMELHLIHYSYGVNSTEKGDLSSESTVSRIRTEHFPLTLESARPSHTSQYLCASSRSGQGNQPQHFGDGTRLSIL.

The chain couples TRBV7-2 to TRBJ2-1, with 12 bases aligning to TRBD1. Germline assignment: CDR1 SGHTA and CDR2 FQGNSA. V trimming: 5 bases; J trimming: 8 bases; junction bases outside the gene matches: 7. There are 15 residues in the CDR3. This CDR3 is CASSPGTGGRDEQFF. The CDR3 region has the DNA TGTGCCAGCAGCCCCGGGACAGGGGGCAGAGATGAGCAGTTCTTC. Full variable domain (missing parts from reference TRBV7-2 and TRBJ2-1): GAGVSQSPSNKVTEKGKDVELRCDPISGHTALYWYRQSLGQGLEFLIYFQGNSAPDKSGLPSDRFSAERTGGSVSTLTIQRTQQEDSAVYLCASSPGTGGRDEQFFGPGTRLTVL.

The chain joins TRBV6-5 to TRBJ2-7; D may correspond to TRBD1 or TRBD2 (6 bases each). From germline, CDR1 is MNHEY and CDR2 SVGAGI. The V end lost 2 bases, the J end lost 7 bases, and 12 bases lay between the germline ends. The length of the CDR3 is 13 residues. The CDR3 nucleotides are TGTGCCAGCAGTTACCAGCGGAGGGGGGAGCAGTACTTC. It is translated as CASSYQRRGEQYF.